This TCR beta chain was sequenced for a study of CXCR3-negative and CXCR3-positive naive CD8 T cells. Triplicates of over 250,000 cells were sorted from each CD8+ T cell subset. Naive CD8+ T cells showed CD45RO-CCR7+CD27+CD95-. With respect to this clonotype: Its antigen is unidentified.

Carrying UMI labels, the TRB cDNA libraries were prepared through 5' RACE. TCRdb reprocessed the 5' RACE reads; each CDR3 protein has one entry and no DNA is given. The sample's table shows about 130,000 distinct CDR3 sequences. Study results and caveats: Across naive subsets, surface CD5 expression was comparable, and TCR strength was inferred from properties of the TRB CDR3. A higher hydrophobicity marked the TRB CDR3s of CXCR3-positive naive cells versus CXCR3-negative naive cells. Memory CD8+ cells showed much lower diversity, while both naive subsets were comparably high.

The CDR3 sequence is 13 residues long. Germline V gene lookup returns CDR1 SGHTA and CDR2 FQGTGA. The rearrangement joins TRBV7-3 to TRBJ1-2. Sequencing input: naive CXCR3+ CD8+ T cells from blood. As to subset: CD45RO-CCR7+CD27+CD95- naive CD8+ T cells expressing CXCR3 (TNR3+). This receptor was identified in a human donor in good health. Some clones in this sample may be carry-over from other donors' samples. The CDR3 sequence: CASSQTANYGYTF.